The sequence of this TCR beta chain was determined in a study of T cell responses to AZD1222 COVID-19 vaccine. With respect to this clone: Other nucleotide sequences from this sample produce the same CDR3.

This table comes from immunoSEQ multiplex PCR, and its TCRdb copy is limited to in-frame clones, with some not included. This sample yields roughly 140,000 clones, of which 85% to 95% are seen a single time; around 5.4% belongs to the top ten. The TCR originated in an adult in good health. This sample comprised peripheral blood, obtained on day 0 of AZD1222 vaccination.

CDR3 nucleotides: TGTGCCAGCTCACGCGCAGGGGGAAACACCGGGGAGCTGTTTTTT. It specifies CASSRAGGNTGELFF. The chain links TRBV18 to TRBJ2-2, with 7 bases lining up with TRBD1. Germline CDR1 KGHSH, CDR2 LQKENI. The CDR3 has 15 residues. J lost 2 bases, V lost 4 bases, and 4 bases had no gene match.